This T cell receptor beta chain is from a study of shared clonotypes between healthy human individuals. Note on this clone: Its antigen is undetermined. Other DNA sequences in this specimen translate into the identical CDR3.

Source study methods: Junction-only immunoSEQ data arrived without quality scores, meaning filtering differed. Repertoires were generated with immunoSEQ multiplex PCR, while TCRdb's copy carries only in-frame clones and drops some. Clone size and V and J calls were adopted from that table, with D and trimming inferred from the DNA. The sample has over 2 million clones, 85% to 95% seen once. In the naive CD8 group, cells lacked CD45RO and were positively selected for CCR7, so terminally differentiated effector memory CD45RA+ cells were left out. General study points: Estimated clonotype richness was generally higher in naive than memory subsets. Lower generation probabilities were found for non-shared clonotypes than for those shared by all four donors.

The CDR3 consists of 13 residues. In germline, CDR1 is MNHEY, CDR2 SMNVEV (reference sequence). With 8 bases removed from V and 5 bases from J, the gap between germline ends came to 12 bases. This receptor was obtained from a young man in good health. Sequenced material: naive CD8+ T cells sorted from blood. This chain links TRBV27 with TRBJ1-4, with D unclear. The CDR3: CASSAGSNEKLFF. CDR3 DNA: TGTGCCAGCTCGGCCGGGTCCAATGAAAAACTGTTTTTT.